The T cell receptor (beta chain) under discussion was sequenced for a study of CD8 T cells in Susac syndrome. V lost 6 bases and J 5 bases, leaving 10 bases between the germline ends. CDR1 is LGHNT, CDR2 FRNRAP, per germline. This CDR3 region has 12 residues. Findings and caveats of the study: The study recognized that the number of individuals in its TCR sequencing and HLA analysis was relatively small.

Random hexamers were used to reverse transcribe the RNA input (about 0.5 to 1 ug). Each CDR3 protein is one row after TCRdb ran MiXCR on the immunoSEQ multiplex PCR reads. The sample yields 100,000 to 150,000 distinct CDR3 sequences, more than 85% seen once. A remark on this clonotype: Its specificity is unknown.

Material: CD4+ T cells from PBMCs. This clonotype was sampled from a human donor with multiple sclerosis. This chain connects TRBV12-5 to TRBJ2-5; no clear D. CDR3 protein: CASGSSGETQYF. The DNA for the CDR3 is TGTGCTAGTGGGTCCTCGGGTGAGACCCAGTACTTC.